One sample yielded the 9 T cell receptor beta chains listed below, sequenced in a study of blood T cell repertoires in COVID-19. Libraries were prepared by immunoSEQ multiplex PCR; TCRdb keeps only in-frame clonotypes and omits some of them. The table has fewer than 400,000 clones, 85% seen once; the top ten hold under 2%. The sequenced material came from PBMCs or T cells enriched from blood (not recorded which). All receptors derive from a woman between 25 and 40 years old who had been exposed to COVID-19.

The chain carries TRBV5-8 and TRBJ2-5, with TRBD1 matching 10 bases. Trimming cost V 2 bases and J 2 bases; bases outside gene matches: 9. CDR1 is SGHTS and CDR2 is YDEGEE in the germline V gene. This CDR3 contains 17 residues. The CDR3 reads CASSFIAGQGVQETQYF. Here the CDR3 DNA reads TGTGCCAGCAGCTTTATTGCAGGACAGGGGGTTCAAGAGACCCAGTACTTC.

The DNA of the CDR3 is TGCGCCAGCAGCTTGGAGACTAGCTTCAGCCAAGAGACCCAGTACTTC. Translating it yields CASSLETSFSQETQYF. The chain joins TRBV5-1 to TRBJ2-5; TRBD2 matches 7 bases. Trimming cost V 0 bases and J 1 base; bases outside gene matches: 6. Per germline, CDR1 SGHRS and CDR2 YFSETQ. This CDR3 has 16 residues. The complete variable domain, with remaining parts taken from reference TRBV5-1 and TRBJ2-5, reads KAGVTQTPRYLIKTRGQQVTLSCSPISGHRSVSWYQQTPGQGLQFLFEYFSETQRNKGNFPGRFSGRQFSNSRSEMNVSTLELGDSALYLCASSLETSFSQETQYFGPGTRLLVL.

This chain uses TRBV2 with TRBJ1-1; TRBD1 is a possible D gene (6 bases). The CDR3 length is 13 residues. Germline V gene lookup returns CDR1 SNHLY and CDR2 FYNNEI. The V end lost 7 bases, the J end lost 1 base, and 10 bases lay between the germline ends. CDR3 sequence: CASKQQGNTEAFF. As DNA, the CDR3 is TGTGCCAGCAAGCAACAGGGGAACACTGAAGCTTTCTTT.

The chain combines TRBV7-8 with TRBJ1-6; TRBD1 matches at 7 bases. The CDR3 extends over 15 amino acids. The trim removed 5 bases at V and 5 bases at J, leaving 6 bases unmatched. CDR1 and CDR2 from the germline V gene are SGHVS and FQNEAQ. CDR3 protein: CASSLPGQNNSPLHF. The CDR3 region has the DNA TGTGCCAGCAGCCTACCGGGACAGAATAATTCACCCCTCCACTTT.

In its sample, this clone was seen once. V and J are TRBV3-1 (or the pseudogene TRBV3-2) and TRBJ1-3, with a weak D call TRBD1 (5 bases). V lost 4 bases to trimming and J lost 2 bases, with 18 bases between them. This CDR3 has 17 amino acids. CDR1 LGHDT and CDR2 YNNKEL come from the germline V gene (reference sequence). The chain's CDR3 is CASSPTLASGAGNTIYF. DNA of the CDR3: TGTGCCAGCAGCCCAACCTTAGCGTCGGGGGCTGGAAACACCATATATTTT.

The CDR3 loop reads CASSLGGVGSPFF. CDR3 DNA sequence: TGTGCCAGCAGTTTAGGAGGTGTGGGAAGCCCGTTCTTC. The V call is TRBV28, the J call TRBJ2-1, with D maybe TRBD2 (5 bases). With 2 bases removed from V and 15 bases from J, the gap between germline ends came to 17 bases. Per the germline V gene, CDR1 is MDHEN and CDR2 is SYDVKM. The CDR3 loop spans 13 amino acids. The whole variable domain, filled in from reference TRBV28 and TRBJ2-1, reads DVKVTQSSRYLVKRTGEKVFLECVQDMDHENMFWYRQDPGLGLRLIYFSYDVKMKEKGDIPEGYSVSREKKERFSLILESASTNQTSMYLCASSLGGVGSPFFGPGTRLTVL.

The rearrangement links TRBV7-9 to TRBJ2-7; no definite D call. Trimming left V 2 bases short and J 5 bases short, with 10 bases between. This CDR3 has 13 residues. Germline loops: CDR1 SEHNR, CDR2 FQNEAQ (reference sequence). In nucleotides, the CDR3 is TGTGCCAGCAGCTTATCTGCTAGAGACGAGCAGTACTTC. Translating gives CASSLSARDEQYF. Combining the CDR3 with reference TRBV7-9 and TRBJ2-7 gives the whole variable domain DTGVSQNPRHKITKRGQNVTFRCDPISEHNRLYWYRQTLGQGPEFLTYFQNEAQLEKSRLLSDRFSAERPKGSFSTLEIQRTEQGDSAMYLCASSLSARDEQYFGPGTRLTVT.

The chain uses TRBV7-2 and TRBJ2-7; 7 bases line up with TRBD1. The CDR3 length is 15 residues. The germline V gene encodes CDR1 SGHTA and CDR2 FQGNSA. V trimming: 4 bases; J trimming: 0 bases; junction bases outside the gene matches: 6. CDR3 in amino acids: CASSSTGTASYEQYF. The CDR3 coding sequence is TGTGCCAGCAGCTCAACCGGGACAGCCTCCTACGAGCAGTACTTC.

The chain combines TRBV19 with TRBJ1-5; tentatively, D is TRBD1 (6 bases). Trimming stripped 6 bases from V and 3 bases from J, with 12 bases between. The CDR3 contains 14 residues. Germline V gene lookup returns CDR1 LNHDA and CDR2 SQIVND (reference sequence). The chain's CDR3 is CASREGQFNQPQHF. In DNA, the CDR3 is TGTGCCAGTAGAGAAGGACAGTTCAATCAGCCCCAGCATTTT. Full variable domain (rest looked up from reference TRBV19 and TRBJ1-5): DGGITQSPKYLFRKEGQNVTLSCEQNLNHDAMYWYRQDPGQGLRLIYYSQIVNDFQKGDIAEGYSVSREKKESFPLTVTSAQKNPTAFYLCASREGQFNQPQHFGDGTRLSIL.